What follows are 32 T cell receptor beta chains derived from one specimen sequenced in a study of breast tumors, draining lymph nodes, adjacent tissues (dated by TCRdb to about 2016). The library came from multiplex PCR. Sequencing used an Illumina HiSeq 2000. TCRdb handled the public reads itself, with Q25 trimming in fastp and clone calling in MiXCR, and kept productive beta chains. Under each unique CDR3 protein, matching rows form one entry showing the most common genes and DNA. The sample yields tens of thousands of distinct CDR3 sequences; roughly 59% were counted once. The top ten constitute approximately 18% of the sample. Sequencing was performed on breast tumor tissue. The receptors originated from a female donor with breast cancer. Some clones in this sample may be carry-over from other donors' samples.

The V gene is TRBV2, the J gene TRBJ1-4; TRBD1 matches 9 bases. V trimming: 6 bases; J trimming: 8 bases; junction bases outside the gene matches: 13. Germline assignment: CDR1 SNHLY and CDR2 FYNNEI. CDR3 size: 16 residues. Written as DNA, the CDR3 is TGTGCCAGCAGGCCCGGGACAGGGTCCCGCGGGGAAAAACTGTTTTTT. It codes for CASRPGTGSRGEKLFF. Based on the CDR3 plus reference TRBV2 and TRBJ1-4, the full variable domain is EPEVTQTPSHQVTQMGQEVILRCVPISNHLYFYWYRQILGQKVEFLVSFYNNEISEKSEIFDDQFSVERPDGSNFTLKIRSTKLEDSAMYFCASRPGTGSRGEKLFFGSGTQLSVL.

The table lists this clonotype with a few counts. A read error may be the cause here, since a much bigger clone is one base away. This chain connects TRBV6-2 or TRBV6-3 to TRBJ2-7; possible D gene TRBD1, 5 bases. From germline, CDR1 is MNHEY and CDR2 SVGEGT. The CDR3 spans 14 residues. Trimming shortened V by 5 bases and J by 2 bases, and 13 bases separated the two germline ends. The CDR3 loop reads CASSAPDRPYEQYF. The CDR3 coding sequence is TGTGCCAGCAGTGCCCCCGACAGACCCTACGAGCAGTACTTC.

V is TRBV7-3 and J is TRBJ2-3, with TRBD2 identical over 13 bases. CDR1 is SGHTA and CDR2 is FQGTGA in the germline V gene. CDR3 length equals 16 residues. The J segment lost 5 bases and the V segment lost 5 bases, leaving 7 bases of the junction unmatched. The CDR3 region has the DNA TGTGCCAGCAGCAGCGGGACTAGCGGGGTTCGAGATACGCAGTATTTT. This translates into CASSSGTSGVRDTQYF.

The chain recombines TRBV29-1 with TRBJ2-1; 7 positions agree with TRBD2. The CDR3 totals 14 residues. Germline values: CDR1 SQVTM, CDR2 ANQGSEA. The junction had 7 bases not matched to a gene; V was cut back by 7 bases and J by 1 base. The DNA for the CDR3 is TGCAGCGCCGAGCGGGGAGGGTCCTACAATGAGCAGTTCTTC. Its protein product is CSAERGGSYNEQFF.

This chain connects TRBV12-3 or TRBV12-4 to TRBJ1-2, with TRBD1 as a possible D gene (6 bases). V lost 3 bases to trimming and J lost 5 bases, with 16 bases between them. The CDR3 spans 15 residues. CDR3 residues: CASSLAPGAGYGYTF. The CDR3 DNA sequence: TGTGCCAGCAGTTTGGCCCCAGGGGCAGGTTATGGCTACACCTTC.

A note on this clonotype: A much larger clonotype is one base distant, so this may be a read error. The rearrangement uses TRBV2 and TRBJ2-1; 8 nucleotides agree with TRBD1. This CDR3 has 15 residues. The germline V gene encodes CDR1 SNHLY and CDR2 FYNNEI. Trimming took 6 bases from V and 5 from J; bases not matched to a gene: 9. The CDR3 DNA is TGTGCCAGCAGGGCCCGGACAGGGACGCACAATGAGCAGTTCTTC. This translates into CASRARTGTHNEQFF.

V and J are TRBV5-1 and TRBJ2-2; D is undetermined. With 2 bases removed from V and 0 bases from J, the gap between germline ends came to 11 bases. The CDR3 runs 16 residues. Germline CDR1 SGHRS, CDR2 YFSETQ. Here the CDR3 DNA reads TGCGCCAGCAGCTTATTAAGTATACCGAACACCGGGGAGCTGTTTTTT. Translation gives CASSLLSIPNTGELFF.

This clonotype was observed once. One end of the junction does not line up with germline, which may come from a read error. The gene calls are TRBV29-1 and TRBJ1-4, with unresolved D. The CDR3 consists of 15 residues. Germline V lookup: CDR1 SQVTM, CDR2 ANQGSEA. The CDR3 region has the DNA TGCAGCGTTGATAGCGGGTACGGGAACAGTGAAAAACTTTTTTTT. This gives the protein CSVDSGYGNSEKLFF.

There are many counts of this clonotype. This chain connects TRBV18 to TRBJ1-4, with D perhaps matching TRBD1 (5 bases). The CDR3 has 16 residues. CDR1 and CDR2 from the germline V gene are KGHSH and LQKENI. V was trimmed by 3 bases and J by 0 bases, leaving 11 bases between them. CDR3: CASSPTAPATNEKLFF. The CDR3, as DNA: TGTGCCAGCTCACCGACAGCTCCAGCAACTAATGAAAAACTGTTTTTT. Drawing the rest from reference TRBV18 and TRBJ1-4, the complete variable domain is NAGVMQNPRHLVRRRGQEARLRCSPMKGHSHVYWYRQLPEEGLKFMVYLQKENIIDESGMPKERFSAEFPKEGPSILRIQQVVRGDSAAYFCASSPTAPATNEKLFFGSGTQLSVL.

In its sample, this clonotype was seen once. CDR3 nucleotides: TGTGCCAGCAGCTTAAGGGCAGGTTCCTACACCTTC. This encodes CASSLRAGSYTF. The chain couples TRBV7-9 to TRBJ1-2; D gene uncertain. CDR1 and CDR2 from the germline V gene are SEHNR and FQNEAQ (reference sequence). V lost 2 bases and J 10 bases, leaving 11 bases between the germline ends. This CDR3 comprises 12 residues.

This clonotype was seen only a few times. The V call is TRBV2, the J call TRBJ2-5, with 14 bases fitting TRBD2. From germline, CDR1 is SNHLY and CDR2 FYNNEI. J gave up 0 bases and V 5 bases, and 5 bases lay outside the gene matches. This CDR3 comprises 17 residues. The CDR3 sequence: CASSPGLAGDNQETQYF. As DNA, the CDR3 is TGTGCCAGCAGTCCGGGACTAGCGGGGGACAACCAAGAGACCCAGTACTTC.

The chain recombines TRBV7-8 with TRBJ1-2; tentatively, D is TRBD1 (5 bases). Germline lookup yields CDR1 SGHVS and CDR2 FQNEAQ. The CDR3 runs to 16 residues. The germline V and J ends were trimmed by 2 bases and 6 bases, with 19 bases remaining between them. The CDR3 spells CASSLTRRGGVHGYTF. As DNA, the CDR3 is TGTGCCAGCAGCTTAACCAGGAGGGGAGGGGTTCATGGCTACACCTTC.

This clonotype came up once. The J gene is TRBJ1-5, the V gene TRBV10-2; a weak D match, TRBD1 (6 bases). Germline V gene lookup returns CDR1 WSHSY and CDR2 SAAADI. Trimming took off 4 bases at V and 5 bases at J, with 15 bases between the two ends. CDR3 length: 15 amino acids. The CDR3 is CASSAGETGYQPQHF. CDR3 DNA: TGCGCCAGCAGTGCTGGGGAGACAGGCTATCAGCCCCAGCATTTT.

This clonotype was detected ten times or more. The DNA for the CDR3 is TGTGCCAGCAGCACTAACTTCGGACAGCTCTATGGCTACACCTTC. Protein: CASSTNFGQLYGYTF. The chain is built from TRBV11-2 and TRBJ1-2, with D possibly being TRBD1 (6 bases). The CDR3 consists of 15 residues. The germline V gene encodes CDR1 SGHAT and CDR2 FQNNGV. Trimming shortened V by 5 bases and J by 4 bases, and 17 bases separated the two germline ends.

The chain recombines TRBV9 with TRBJ1-1; 7 bases fit TRBD1. CDR1 is SGDLS, CDR2 YYNGEE, per germline. The length of the CDR3 is 16 residues. With 3 bases clipped from V and 2 bases from J, the junction kept 10 bases outside the gene matches. The CDR3 DNA follows: TGTGCCAGCAGCGCCAGGGACAGTTTTTCTAACACTGAAGCTTTCTTT. Encoded protein: CASSARDSFSNTEAFF.

This clonotype was seen more than once but under ten times. The chain has TRBV12-3 or TRBV12-4 and TRBJ2-7; D remains unclear. The CDR3 extends over 14 amino acids. Trimming pared 3 bases from V and 8 bases from J, leaving 17 bases between. DNA for the CDR3: TGTGCCAGCAGTTTCTCCCTTGGTGAGCCCCAGCAGTACTTC. This encodes CASSFSLGEPQQYF.

This sequence joins TRBV2 and TRBJ2-3; a possible D gene is TRBD1 (5 bases). Trimming stripped 10 bases from V and 3 bases from J, with 8 bases between. CDR3 size: 11 residues. Per germline, CDR1 SNHLY and CDR2 FYNNEI. CDR3 sequence reads: CATRQTDTQYF. In DNA, the CDR3 is TGTGCCACCAGACAGACAGATACGCAGTATTTT.

The J gene is TRBJ2-5, the V gene TRBV2, with a weak D call TRBD1 (6 bases). V was cut by 8 bases and J by 2 bases, with 12 bases left in between. The CDR3 consists of 13 residues. Looked up from germline, CDR1 is SNHLY and CDR2 is FYNNEI. The CDR3 reads CASAGQLQETQYF. The CDR3 nucleotides read TGTGCCAGCGCAGGACAGTTACAAGAGACCCAGTACTTC. Together with reference TRBV2 and TRBJ2-5, the CDR3 gives the full variable domain: EPEVTQTPSHQVTQMGQEVILRCVPISNHLYFYWYRQILGQKVEFLVSFYNNEISEKSEIFDDQFSVERPDGSNFTLKIRSTKLEDSAMYFCASAGQLQETQYFGPGTRLLVL.

V and J are TRBV7-6 and TRBJ2-5; unclear D gene. Trimming pared 2 bases from V and 5 bases from J, leaving 6 bases between. There are 12 residues in the CDR3. Germline V gene data show CDR1 as SGHVS and CDR2 as FNYEAQ. The CDR3 region is CASSLLGETQYF. As DNA, the CDR3 is TGTGCCAGCAGCTTACTTGGGGAGACCCAGTACTTC.

This clonotype has at least ten counts. This chain uses TRBV19 with TRBJ2-7, with 7 bases fitting TRBD2. Trimming cost V 6 bases and J 2 bases; bases outside gene matches: 10. CDR1 is LNHDA, CDR2 SQIVND, per germline (reference sequence). The CDR3 has 15 residues. CDR3: CASSLRAGRAYEQYF. The CDR3 region has the DNA TGTGCCAGTAGCCTTCGAGCAGGGAGGGCCTACGAGCAGTACTTC.

This clonotype was found many times. The genes are TRBV4-3 and TRBJ2-1; 11 bases are shared with TRBD2. The CDR3 is made up of 15 amino acids. V lost 4 bases, J lost 4 bases, and 3 bases stayed unmatched. Germline lookup yields CDR1 LGHNA and CDR2 YSLEER. The CDR3 region is CASSPTSGKYNEQFF. CDR3 DNA sequence: TGCGCCAGCAGCCCGACTAGCGGGAAATACAATGAGCAGTTCTTC.

The chain has TRBV19 and TRBJ2-1; a weak D match, TRBD2 (7 bases). The ends were cut back, 10 bases at V and 4 bases at J, with 17 bases in the middle. Germline V gene sequence: CDR1 LNHDA, CDR2 SQIVND (reference sequence). There are 14 residues in the CDR3. The CDR3 DNA reads TGTGCCACCCTAGGGGGGGAGGTGTACAATGAGCAGTTCTTC. The encoded protein is CATLGGEVYNEQFF.

The rearrangement joins TRBV4-2 to TRBJ1-2; 8 bases are a match to TRBD1. CDR1 and CDR2 (germline): LGHNA, YNFKEQ. The CDR3 is made up of 15 amino acids. The ends lost 2 bases at V and 8 bases at J; junction bases unmatched: 10. Here the CDR3 DNA reads TGTGCCAGCAGCCAATCCGCAGGGGGCGCGGAAGGCTACACCTTC. Protein product: CASSQSAGGAEGYTF.

The rearrangement joins TRBV7-2 to TRBJ2-3, with D hard to call. CDR3 length: 13 residues. V shed 3 bases and J shed 4 bases, with 8 bases lying between them. Germline-derived CDR1 and CDR2 are SGHTA and FQGNSA. As DNA, the CDR3 is TGTGCCAGCAGCTTGCCGGTGGCAGATACGCAGTATTTT. Translated: CASSLPVADTQYF. Based on the CDR3 plus reference TRBV7-2 and TRBJ2-3, the full variable domain is GAGVSQSPSNKVTEKGKDVELRCDPISGHTALYWYRQSLGQGLEFLIYFQGNSAPDKSGLPSDRFSAERTGGSVSTLTIQRTQQEDSAVYLCASSLPVADTQYFGPGTRLTVL.

The chain couples TRBV20-1 to TRBJ2-7, with D possibly being TRBD1 (6 bases). V was shortened by 6 bases and J by 5 bases, with 11 bases between the two germline ends. The CDR3 contains 11 residues. Germline CDR1 and CDR2: DFQATT and SNEGSKA (reference sequence). CDR3 bases: TGCAGTGCAGGGTACAGGGACGAGCAGTACTTC. Protein sequence: CSAGYRDEQYF.

Sample share makes this clonotype medium-sized. V is TRBV5-1 and J is TRBJ2-1; D ambiguous. The length of the CDR3 is 13 residues. The germline V gene has CDR1 SGHRS and CDR2 YFSETQ. V was cut by 1 base and J by 7 bases, with 9 bases left in between. CDR3 nucleotides: TGCGCCAGCAGCTTGCCCAATCGGAATGAGCAGTTCTTC. This encodes CASSLPNRNEQFF.

The V gene is TRBV20-1, the J gene TRBJ1-2; D is ambiguous. Germline loops: CDR1 DFQATT, CDR2 SNEGSKA (reference sequence). Between the trimmed V and J ends, which lost 3 bases and 5 bases, there was a span of 13 bases. The CDR3 has 13 residues. For the CDR3, the DNA is TGCAGTGCTAGGAGGAAGGGAAATTATGGCTACACCTTC. Residues: CSARRKGNYGYTF.

V and J are TRBV7-9 and TRBJ2-1; 8 positions match TRBD1. The germline CDR1 and CDR2 sequences are SEHNR and FQNEAQ (reference sequence). This CDR3 has 13 amino acids. Germline trimming cut 8 bases from V and 3 bases from J; bases unmatched to any gene: 3. In nucleotides, the CDR3 is TGTGCCAGCGGGGGGACAGGCTACAATGAGCAGTTCTTC. Translating gives CASGGTGYNEQFF.

At least ten counts were recorded for this clonotype. The rearrangement uses TRBV30 and TRBJ1-4; possible D gene TRBD1, 6 bases. The V gene's germline CDR1 is GTSNPN and CDR2 SVGIG (reference sequence). V shed 2 bases and J shed 7 bases, with 14 bases lying between them. This CDR3 has 14 amino acids. The CDR3 DNA is TGTGCCTGGAGTACACAGGTCAGGGGTGAAAAACTGTTTTTT. Amino acids: CAWSTQVRGEKLFF.

This chain connects TRBV20-1 to TRBJ2-2; 14 bases match TRBD2. Germline V gene lookup returns CDR1 DFQATT and CDR2 SNEGSKA (reference sequence). The V segment lost 6 bases and the J segment 1 base; nucleotides outside the gene matches: 19. The CDR3 contains 21 residues. The CDR3 region is CSASPLPGTSGRRGNTGELFF. In nucleotides, the CDR3 is TGCAGTGCAAGTCCACTCCCCGGGACTAGCGGGAGACGGGGGAACACCGGGGAGCTGTTTTTT.

This chain connects TRBV2 to TRBJ1-6, with 7 positions matching TRBD1. The CDR3 sequence is 15 residues long. V lost 6 bases and J lost 9; bases outside the gene matches: 11. From germline, CDR1 is SNHLY and CDR2 FYNNEI. The CDR3 DNA sequence: TGTGCCAGCAGCTCAGGACAGGTCGATAGTTCACCCCTCCACTTT. As protein: CASSSGQVDSSPLHF.

V and J are TRBV6-1 and TRBJ1-6; D remains unclear. Trimming took off 3 bases at V and 12 bases at J, with 12 bases between the two ends. Germline CDR1 and CDR2: MNHNS and SASEGT. The CDR3 sequence is 13 residues long. The CDR3 loop reads CASSENRALPLHF. The CDR3, as DNA: TGTGCCAGCAGTGAGAATCGGGCACTACCCCTCCACTTT.